This T cell receptor beta chain was sequenced in a study of identical twins. With respect to this clonotype: The conserved phenylalanine or tryptophan is not found at the CDR3 terminus, so this likely reflects a read error.

From the 5' RACE reads, TCRdb called clonotypes with MiXCR, one entry per CDR3 protein. The table includes hundreds of thousands of distinct CDR3 sequences, about 20% detected once. Germline assignment: CDR1 DFQATT and CDR2 SNEGSKA (reference sequence). This CDR3 has 14 residues. V shed 6 bases and J shed 2 bases, with 17 bases lying between them. These sequences were also reported in another study, on T cells expressing NK-cell markers.

The rearrangement links TRBV20-1 to TRBJ2-7; D gene unclear. The clonotype comes from a woman in her late teens or twenties in good health. The sequenced sample consisted of PBMCs. CDR3 residues: CSARKTAGTYEQYL. CDR3 in DNA: TGCAGTGCCCGTAAGACTGCAGGAACCTACGAGCAGTACCTC.